What follows are 19 T cell receptor beta chains derived from one specimen sequenced in a study of T cell responses to AZD1222 COVID-19 vaccine. Profiled with immunoSEQ multiplex PCR; TCRdb holds only in-frame clones, not every one. This sample has 130,000 or so clones; 85% to 90% occur once, and the top ten carry less than 30%. This material consisted of peripheral blood, taken on day 0 of AZD1222 vaccination. These receptors originate from an adult in good health.

A remark on this clone: Sequence at one end of the junction differs from germline and may be a read error. This sequence joins TRBV7-7 and TRBJ1-4; TRBD1 might be the D (6 bases). CDR3 size: 13 residues. CDR1 SSHAT and CDR2 FNYEAQ come from the germline V gene (reference sequence). CDR3 DNA sequence: TGTGCTAGCAGCGCTACAGGGAATGAAAAACTGTTTTTT. Translating gives CASSATGNEKLFF. Complete variable domain (other parts from reference TRBV7-7 and TRBJ1-4): GAGVSQSPRYKVTKRGQDVTLRCDPISSHATLYWYQQALGQGPEFLTYFNYEAQPDKSGLPSDRFSAERPEGSISTLTIQRTEQRDSAMYRCASSATGNEKLFFGSGTQLSVL.

This sequence joins TRBV2 and TRBJ1-4; 7 nucleotides agree with TRBD1. The ends lost 8 bases at V and 3 bases at J; junction bases unmatched: 9. Germline CDR1 is SNHLY and CDR2 is FYNNEI. This CDR3 is built from 15 residues. The CDR3 protein is CASRWQGTANEKLFF. The CDR3 DNA reads as TGTGCCAGCCGGTGGCAGGGGACAGCTAATGAAAAACTGTTTTTT.

The V call is TRBV5-4, the J call TRBJ1-4; D not certain. The V gene lost 0 bases and the J gene lost 2 bases, with 8 bases spanning the gap. The germline CDR1 and CDR2 sequences are SGHNT and YYREEE (reference sequence). The CDR3 totals 15 residues. The DNA for the CDR3 is TGTGCCAGCAGCTTGGCCGGTGGGACTAATGAAAAACTGTTTTTT. Its translation: CASSLAGGTNEKLFF.

This clone appeared a single time. The chain couples TRBV7-6 to TRBJ1-2, with D unclear. CDR1 SGHVS and CDR2 FNYEAQ come from the germline V gene. The CDR3 runs to 12 residues. The V end was cut by 1 base, the J end by 7 bases, with 7 bases between. The CDR3 DNA reads TGTGCCAGCAGCTTAGTGAGGGCTGGCTACACCTTC. Its translation: CASSLVRAGYTF.

This chain joins TRBV3-1 (or the pseudogene TRBV3-2) and TRBJ1-5; D remains ambiguous. The CDR3 loop spans 17 amino acids. From germline, CDR1 is LGHDT and CDR2 YNNKEL (reference sequence). The germline V and J ends were trimmed by 0 bases and 0 bases, with 12 bases remaining between them. As DNA, the CDR3 is TGTGCCAGCAGCCAAGAATTCCGGGCCACTAGCAATCAGCCCCAGCATTTT. Encoded protein: CASSQEFRATSNQPQHF.

This rearrangement joins TRBV7-6 to TRBJ2-5; no reliable D call. The CDR3 covers 15 residues. Trimming cost V 3 bases and J 1 base, with 12 bases left between them. Germline V gives CDR1 SGHVS, CDR2 FNYEAQ. The CDR3 reads CASSFMWQSQETQYF. The CDR3 nucleotides read TGTGCCAGCAGCTTTATGTGGCAGAGCCAAGAGACCCAGTACTTC.

The V call is TRBV15, the J call TRBJ1-5; TRBD1 matches at 9 bases. J gave up 6 bases and V 5 bases, and 8 bases lay outside the gene matches. This CDR3 is built from 15 residues. In germline, CDR1 is LNHNV, CDR2 YYDKDF (reference sequence). The CDR3 DNA reads as TGTGCCACCAGCGCCACAGGGGGCGTATTTCAGCCCCAGCATTTT. Amino acid sequence: CATSATGGVFQPQHF.

This chain links TRBV30 with TRBJ2-2, with no clear D. CDR1 is GTSNPN and CDR2 is SVGIG in the germline V gene (reference sequence). There are 14 residues in the CDR3. V lost 4 bases, J lost 4 bases, and 13 bases lay in between. CDR3 nucleotide sequence: TGTGCCTGGACAAACTCCTTATTCACCGGGGAGCTGTTTTTT. It codes for CAWTNSLFTGELFF.

V usage is TRBV3-1 (or the pseudogene TRBV3-2) and J usage is TRBJ2-3; 12 bases align to TRBD2. Germline V gene data show CDR1 as LGHDT and CDR2 as YNNKEL (reference sequence). The V gene end was trimmed by 3 bases and the J gene end by 1 base; junction bases not matched to a gene: 8. The CDR3 runs to 18 residues. Here the CDR3 reads CASSHMGLAGPCTDTQYF. DNA for the CDR3: TGTGCCAGCAGCCATATGGGACTAGCGGGCCCCTGCACAGATACGCAGTATTTT.

This clone was found once. The chain combines TRBV7-2 with TRBJ2-2; TRBD2 might be the D (6 bases). CDR3 length: 15 residues. Per germline, CDR1 SGHTA and CDR2 FQGNSA. V was pared by 3 bases and J by 5 bases, with 13 bases between. CDR3 protein: CASSFSGGATGELFF. DNA for the CDR3: TGTGCCAGCAGCTTCTCTGGAGGGGCAACCGGGGAGCTGTTTTTT.

This sequence joins TRBV11-2 and TRBJ1-4; D possibly corresponds to TRBD1 (5 bases). CDR1 is SGHAT and CDR2 is FQNNGV in the germline V gene. CDR3 length: 17 residues. V was pared by 2 bases and J by 0 bases, with 13 bases between. CDR3 in amino acids: CASSLKGPGATNEKLFF. Here the CDR3 DNA reads TGTGCCAGCAGCTTAAAGGGACCGGGGGCAACTAATGAAAAACTGTTTTTT.

This clone has only one observation. The chain combines TRBV30 with TRBJ1-6, with unresolved D. Looked up from germline, CDR1 is GTSNPN and CDR2 is SVGIG (reference sequence). Trimming removed 3 bases from V and 0 bases from J, with 12 bases in between. This CDR3 spans 16 amino acids. The CDR3 sequence: CAWRLRTSSYNSPLHF. The CDR3 coding sequence is TGTGCCTGGAGGCTCAGGACTAGCTCCTATAATTCACCCCTCCACTTT.

This chain connects TRBV29-1 to TRBJ1-1; weak D call: TRBD1 (6 bases). CDR1 and CDR2 (germline): SQVTM, ANQGSEA. V lost 7 bases, J lost 6 bases, and 18 bases lay in between. This CDR3 is built from 13 residues. The CDR3 coding sequence is TGCAGCGCCGCCGGTCGGGGGGCGGCTGAAGCTTTCTTT. It specifies CSAAGRGAAEAFF.

This chain links TRBV7-2 with TRBJ2-5; no reliable D call. Per germline, CDR1 SGHTA and CDR2 FQGNSA. This CDR3 is 13 amino acids long. Trimming took 2 bases from V and 3 from J, leaving 7 bases between them. In nucleotides, the CDR3 is TGTGCCAGCAGCTTATTTCAGGAAGAGACCCAGTACTTC. Protein: CASSLFQEETQYF.

This clone was found once. The chain couples TRBV4-3 to TRBJ2-7, with 8 positions matching TRBD1. J gave up 3 bases and V 4 bases, and 2 bases lay outside the gene matches. Germline CDR1 and CDR2: LGHNA and YSLEER. The CDR3 is 13 amino acids. Here the CDR3 reads CASSRDRFYEQYF. As DNA, the CDR3 is TGCGCCAGCAGCCGGGACAGGTTCTACGAGCAGTACTTC.

The gene calls are TRBV4-3 and TRBJ2-7, with unresolved D. The CDR3 length is 13 residues. The V end was cut by 3 bases, the J end by 5 bases, with 11 bases between. Germline-derived CDR1 and CDR2 are LGHNA and YSLEER. This chain's CDR3 is CASSQAEGHEQYF. The CDR3 nucleotides are TGCGCCAGCAGCCAGGCTGAAGGGCACGAGCAGTACTTC.

The rearrangement uses TRBV7-9 and TRBJ2-5; TRBD2 aligns across 8 bases. There are 16 residues in the CDR3. V dropped 7 bases and J dropped 1; count of bases not matched to a gene: 11. The germline V gene has CDR1 SEHNR and CDR2 FQNEAQ (reference sequence). As DNA, the CDR3 is TGTGCCAGCAACCCCCCGGGACTAGTCTTCCAAGAGACCCAGTACTTC. Protein: CASNPPGLVFQETQYF.

As concerns this clone: Other DNA sequences in this sample translate to the same CDR3. The chain carries TRBV18 and TRBJ2-7; no clear D gene. V shed 3 bases and J shed 0 bases, with 6 bases lying between them. In germline, CDR1 is KGHSH, CDR2 LQKENI. The CDR3 extends over 13 amino acids. Here the CDR3 reads CASSPPSSYEQYF. The CDR3 region has the DNA TGTGCCAGCTCACCGCCTAGCTCCTACGAGCAGTACTTC.

This clone has a single count. In DNA, the CDR3 is TGTGCCAGCAGCCCAGGTCAGGGGGCGTATGGCTACACCTTC. This encodes CASSPGQGAYGYTF. This chain joins TRBV3-1 (or the pseudogene TRBV3-2) and TRBJ1-2; TRBD1 aligns across 8 bases. Germline assignment: CDR1 LGHDT and CDR2 YNNKEL (reference sequence). V trimming: 4 bases; J trimming: 5 bases; junction bases outside the gene matches: 6. The CDR3 is made up of 14 amino acids.